This entry describes one T cell receptor beta chain. Antigen: not known. Next came a second PCR, run for about 7 to 12 cycles, which used a sample-barcoded 5' primer along with a J-beta primer mix. TCRdb reanalysed the 5' RACE reads using MiXCR and keeps one entry per CDR3 protein. The repertoire holds 700,000 or so distinct CDR3 sequences, with roughly 41% as singletons. The data are from a study of blood T cells in healthy people across ages. Findings of the study overall: More naive CD4+ cells and higher diversity marked long-lived donors relative to aged donors. TCR beta diversity tracked closely with naive T cell percentage.

The ends were cut back, 3 bases at V and 3 bases at J, with 15 bases in the middle. From germline, CDR1 is LGHNT and CDR2 FRNRAP. CDR3 size: 15 residues. The sequenced sample was blood. V usage is TRBV12-5 and J usage is TRBJ2-7; possibly TRBD2 for D (5 bases). This TCR derives from an elderly man in good health. The CDR3 sequence: CASGLRRGRVYEQYF. DNA of the CDR3: TGTGCTAGTGGTTTACGACGGGGAAGGGTCTACGAGCAGTACTTC.